This TCR beta chain came from a study of T cells in localized non-small cell lung cancer. Study outcomes and limitations: In the blood, greater T cell density corresponded to longer overall survival. Clonality peaked in uninvolved adjacent lung rather than tumor.

Data came from immunoSEQ multiplex PCR; TCRdb stores just in-frame clones and leaves some out. The sample includes roughly 19,000 clones, 85% to 90% of them seen just once. Trimming took 0 bases from V and 0 from J; bases not matched to a gene: 4. This CDR3 comprises 16 residues. Germline V gene sequence: CDR1 MGHRA, CDR2 YSYEKL. About this clone itself: The target antigen is unknown.

This receptor was identified in a man between 40 and 70 years old with stage II squamous cell lung carcinoma. This specimen consisted of PBMCs, obtained before any cancer treatment. This chain connects TRBV4-1 to TRBJ1-2, with 7 nucleotides matching TRBD1. The CDR3 sequence is CASSQEGTGANYGYTF. The CDR3 DNA follows: TGCGCCAGCAGCCAAGAGGGAACAGGGGCTAACTATGGCTACACCTTC.